The source of this T cell receptor beta chain is a study of neurological immune-mediated disorders. TCRdb re-derived calls from the 5' RACE reads in MiXCR, one entry per CDR3 protein. Of some 80,000 distinct CDR3 sequences listed, more than 5% are singletons. Documented time point: longitudinal time-point 2. This sequence originates from a woman aged 55-69 years with multiple sclerosis. The sequenced sample consisted of PBMCs.

The CDR3 reads CSAKSGSYEQYF. The CDR3 nucleotides are TGCAGCGCCAAATCCGGGAGCTACGAGCAGTACTTC. The chain combines TRBV29-1 with TRBJ2-7; tentatively, D is TRBD2 (6 bases). The V end was cut by 7 bases, the J end by 3 bases, with 13 bases between. The CDR3 length is 12 residues. In germline, CDR1 is SQVTM, CDR2 ANQGSEA.